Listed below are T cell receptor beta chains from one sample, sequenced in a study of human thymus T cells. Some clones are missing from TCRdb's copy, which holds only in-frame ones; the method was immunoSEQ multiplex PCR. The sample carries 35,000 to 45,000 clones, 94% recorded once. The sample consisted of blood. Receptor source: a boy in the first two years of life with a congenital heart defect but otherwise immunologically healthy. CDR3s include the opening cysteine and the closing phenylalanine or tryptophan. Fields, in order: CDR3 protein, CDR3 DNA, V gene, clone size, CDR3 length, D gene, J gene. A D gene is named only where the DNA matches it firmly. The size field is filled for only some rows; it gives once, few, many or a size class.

cdr3_aa: CAISEPGLAGGLEQFF
cdr3_nt: TGTGCCATCAGTGAGCCGGGACTAGCGGGGGGGTTGGAGCAGTTCTTC
v_call: TRBV10-3
clone_size: NA
cdr3_length: 16
d_call: TRBD2
j_call: TRBJ2-1

cdr3_aa: CASSTGTASNTEAFF
cdr3_nt: TGTGCCAGCAGCACAGGGACAGCGTCGAACACTGAAGCTTTCTTT
v_call: TRBV7-2
clone_size: NA
cdr3_length: 15
d_call: TRBD1
j_call: TRBJ1-1

cdr3_aa: CASSFGGPNQPQHF
cdr3_nt: TGTGCCAGCAGTTTTGGCGGACCCAATCAGCCCCAGCATTTT
v_call: TRBV28
clone_size: NA
cdr3_length: 14
d_call: NA
j_call: TRBJ1-5

cdr3_aa: CASSRLAGEETQYF
cdr3_nt: TGTGCCAGCAGCCGGCTAGCGGGGGAAGAGACCCAGTACTTC
v_call: TRBV9
clone_size: NA
cdr3_length: 14
d_call: TRBD2
j_call: TRBJ2-5

cdr3_aa: CASTEWGGDGYTF
cdr3_nt: TGTGCCAGCACCGAGTGGGGAGGCGATGGCTACACCTTC
v_call: TRBV21-1
clone_size: NA
cdr3_length: 13
d_call: NA
j_call: TRBJ1-2

cdr3_aa: CASSPRGAGNIQYF
cdr3_nt: TGTGCCAGCAGTCCGCGGGGGGCGGGAAACATTCAGTACTTC
v_call: TRBV27
clone_size: NA
cdr3_length: 14
d_call: TRBD2
j_call: TRBJ2-4

cdr3_aa: CATMAGGPTDTQYF
cdr3_nt: TGTGCCACCATGGCGGGGGGGCCGACAGATACGCAGTATTTT
v_call: TRBV15
clone_size: NA
cdr3_length: 14
d_call: TRBD2
j_call: TRBJ2-3

cdr3_aa: CAWSGLFTTGELFF
cdr3_nt: TGTGCCTGGAGTGGACTATTTACCACCGGGGAGCTGTTTTTT
v_call: TRBV30
clone_size: NA
cdr3_length: 14
d_call: NA
j_call: TRBJ2-2

cdr3_aa: CASSSYPFRDNSPLHF
cdr3_nt: TGTGCCAGCAGCTCCTACCCCTTCAGGGATAATTCACCCCTCCACTTT
v_call: TRBV7-2
clone_size: NA
cdr3_length: 16
d_call: NA
j_call: TRBJ1-6

cdr3_aa: CASGEQTGGFGYTF
cdr3_nt: TGTGCCAGCGGGGAACAGACAGGGGGCTTTGGCTACACCTTC
v_call: TRBV2
clone_size: NA
cdr3_length: 14
d_call: TRBD1
j_call: TRBJ1-2

cdr3_aa: CASSTLTGDNEQFF
cdr3_nt: TGTGCCAGCAGCACCCTGACAGGGGACAATGAGCAGTTCTTC
v_call: TRBV5-4
clone_size: NA
cdr3_length: 14
d_call: TRBD1
j_call: TRBJ2-1

cdr3_aa: CASTNNIFDEQYF
cdr3_nt: TGTGCCAGCACTAATAACATATTCGACGAGCAGTACTTC
v_call: TRBV7-8
clone_size: NA
cdr3_length: 13
d_call: NA
j_call: TRBJ2-7

cdr3_aa: CAISVGAPSSGANVLTF
cdr3_nt: TGTGCCATCAGTGTGGGGGCGCCCAGCTCTGGGGCCAACGTCCTGACTTTC
v_call: TRBV10-3
clone_size: NA
cdr3_length: 17
d_call: NA
j_call: TRBJ2-6

cdr3_aa: CASSSSPGLAGEEQYF
cdr3_nt: TGTGCCAGCAGCTCATCTCCGGGACTAGCGGGGGAAGAGCAGTACTTC
v_call: TRBV9
clone_size: NA
cdr3_length: 16
d_call: TRBD2
j_call: TRBJ2-7

cdr3_aa: CASSYAGTVNSYEQYF
cdr3_nt: TGTGCCAGCAGTTACGCTGGGACAGTGAATTCCTACGAGCAGTACTTC
v_call: TRBV6-5
clone_size: NA
cdr3_length: 16
d_call: TRBD1
j_call: TRBJ2-7

cdr3_aa: CASSPNLFAGNTIYF
cdr3_nt: TGTGCCAGTAGTCCCAACCTCTTTGCTGGAAACACCATATATTTT
v_call: TRBV19
clone_size: NA
cdr3_length: 15
d_call: NA
j_call: TRBJ1-3

cdr3_aa: CASSPNRGHGYTF
cdr3_nt: TGTGCCAGCAGCCCAAACAGGGGACATGGCTACACCTTC
v_call: TRBV21-1
clone_size: NA
cdr3_length: 13
d_call: NA
j_call: TRBJ1-2

cdr3_aa: CASSSMRGRSTNEKLFF
cdr3_nt: TGTGCCAGCAGTTCCATGAGGGGCCGCTCAACTAATGAAAAACTGTTTTTT
v_call: TRBV27
clone_size: NA
cdr3_length: 17
d_call: NA
j_call: TRBJ1-4

cdr3_aa: CASFVAGGPNEQFF
cdr3_nt: TGTGCCAGCTTTGTAGCGGGGGGGCCCAATGAGCAGTTCTTC
v_call: TRBV5-8
clone_size: NA
cdr3_length: 14
d_call: TRBD2
j_call: TRBJ2-1

cdr3_aa: CASSLGIDEQFF
cdr3_nt: TGTGCCAGCAGCTTAGGGATCGATGAGCAGTTCTTC
v_call: TRBV7-9
clone_size: NA
cdr3_length: 12
d_call: NA
j_call: TRBJ2-1

cdr3_aa: CASSQVRQKSEQYF
cdr3_nt: TGCGCCAGCAGCCAAGTTCGGCAGAAGTCCGAGCAGTACTTC
v_call: TRBV4-3
clone_size: NA
cdr3_length: 14
d_call: NA
j_call: TRBJ2-7

cdr3_aa: CASSQGPGTYYRKTDTQYF
cdr3_nt: TGCGCCAGCAGCCAAGGCCCGGGTACCTATTACCGGAAGACAGATACGCAGTATTTT
v_call: TRBV4-3
clone_size: NA
cdr3_length: 19
d_call: NA
j_call: TRBJ2-3

cdr3_aa: CASSVENQPQHF
cdr3_nt: TGTGCCAGCAGCGTAGAAAATCAGCCCCAGCATTTT
v_call: TRBV7-9
clone_size: NA
cdr3_length: 12
d_call: NA
j_call: TRBJ1-5

cdr3_aa: CASSPRGLTSGNTIYF
cdr3_nt: TGTGCCAGCAGCCCCAGGGGCCTGACCTCTGGAAACACCATATATTTT
v_call: TRBV7-9
clone_size: NA
cdr3_length: 16
d_call: NA
j_call: TRBJ1-3

cdr3_aa: CASSPSTALSGNTIYF
cdr3_nt: TGTGCCAGCAGCCCGTCAACAGCCCTCTCTGGAAACACCATATATTTT
v_call: TRBV5-4
clone_size: NA
cdr3_length: 16
d_call: NA
j_call: TRBJ1-3

cdr3_aa: CASSSRDRGIYGYTF
cdr3_nt: TGTGCCAGCAGCTCCCGGGACAGGGGGATCTATGGCTACACCTTC
v_call: TRBV7-9
clone_size: NA
cdr3_length: 15
d_call: TRBD1
j_call: TRBJ1-2

cdr3_aa: CASSSGQGTDTQYF
cdr3_nt: TGTGCCAGCAGCTCGGGACAGGGCACAGATACGCAGTATTTT
v_call: TRBV5-6
clone_size: NA
cdr3_length: 14
d_call: TRBD1
j_call: TRBJ2-3

cdr3_aa: CASSYSNPDSYEQYF
cdr3_nt: TGTGCCAGCAGTTACTCGAACCCGGACAGTTACGAGCAGTACTTC
v_call: TRBV6-5
clone_size: NA
cdr3_length: 15
d_call: NA
j_call: TRBJ2-7

cdr3_aa: CASSSTSGGALLETQYF
cdr3_nt: TGTGCCAGCAGCAGTACAAGCGGGGGGGCTCTTTTGGAGACCCAGTACTTC
v_call: TRBV21-1
clone_size: NA
cdr3_length: 17
d_call: NA
j_call: TRBJ2-5

cdr3_aa: CASSEGGNTEAFF
cdr3_nt: TGCGCCAGCAGTGAGGGGGGGAACACTGAAGCTTTCTTT
v_call: TRBV10-2
clone_size: NA
cdr3_length: 13
d_call: NA
j_call: TRBJ1-1

cdr3_aa: CASSSQSYGYTF
cdr3_nt: TGTGCCAGCAGTTCACAGAGCTATGGCTACACCTTC
v_call: TRBV6-5
clone_size: NA
cdr3_length: 12
d_call: NA
j_call: TRBJ1-2

cdr3_aa: CSAFPGPGTEAFF
cdr3_nt: TGCAGCGCCTTCCCGGGACCCGGCACTGAAGCTTTCTTT
v_call: TRBV29-1
clone_size: NA
cdr3_length: 13
d_call: NA
j_call: TRBJ1-1

cdr3_aa: CASSSFYRTGGFSFTSMNTEAFF
cdr3_nt: TGCGCCAGCAGCTCGTTTTATCGGACAGGGGGCTTCTCATTTACTTCCATGAACACTGAAGCTTTCTTT
v_call: TRBV5-1
clone_size: NA
cdr3_length: 23
d_call: TRBD1
j_call: TRBJ1-1

cdr3_aa: CASSLGLAAYNEQFF
cdr3_nt: TGTGCCAGCAGCTTAGGACTAGCGGCTTACAATGAGCAGTTCTTC
v_call: TRBV7-9
clone_size: NA
cdr3_length: 15
d_call: TRBD2
j_call: TRBJ2-1

cdr3_aa: CASSQGHMNTEAFF
cdr3_nt: TGCGCCAGCAGCCAAGGACACATGAACACTGAAGCTTTCTTT
v_call: TRBV4-1
clone_size: few
cdr3_length: 14
d_call: NA
j_call: TRBJ1-1

cdr3_aa: CASSQDPGERYGYTF
cdr3_nt: TGCGCCAGCAGCCAAGATCCCGGGGAACGCTATGGCTACACCTTC
v_call: TRBV4-1
clone_size: NA
cdr3_length: 15
d_call: NA
j_call: TRBJ1-2

cdr3_aa: CASSQGLRGNEQFF
cdr3_nt: TGCGCCAGCAGCCAAGGTCTCCGAGGGAATGAGCAGTTCTTC
v_call: TRBV4-1
clone_size: NA
cdr3_length: 14
d_call: NA
j_call: TRBJ2-1

cdr3_aa: CASSPRGHTGELFF
cdr3_nt: TGTGCCAGCAGCCCCCGCGGGCACACCGGGGAGCTGTTTTTT
v_call: TRBV4-2
clone_size: NA
cdr3_length: 14
d_call: NA
j_call: TRBJ2-2

cdr3_aa: CASSPGVDTGELFF
cdr3_nt: TGTGCCAGCTCACCAGGGGTGGACACCGGGGAGCTGTTTTTT
v_call: TRBV18
clone_size: NA
cdr3_length: 14
d_call: NA
j_call: TRBJ2-2

cdr3_aa: CASSWTSTGELFF
cdr3_nt: TGTGCCAGCAGTTGGACTAGCACCGGGGAGCTGTTTTTT
v_call: TRBV28
clone_size: NA
cdr3_length: 13
d_call: TRBD2
j_call: TRBJ2-2

cdr3_aa: CASSLPGRGYTF
cdr3_nt: TGTGCCAGCAGTTTACCCGGGCGGGGCTACACCTTC
v_call: TRBV28
clone_size: NA
cdr3_length: 12
d_call: NA
j_call: TRBJ1-2

cdr3_aa: CASSPGQGTYEQYF
cdr3_nt: TGTGCCAGCAGCCCGGGACAGGGAACCTACGAGCAGTACTTC
v_call: TRBV7-9
clone_size: NA
cdr3_length: 14
d_call: TRBD1
j_call: TRBJ2-7

cdr3_aa: CASSIGAGNTEAFF
cdr3_nt: TGTGCCAGTAGTATAGGGGCTGGGAACACTGAAGCTTTCTTT
v_call: TRBV19
clone_size: NA
cdr3_length: 14
d_call: NA
j_call: TRBJ1-1

cdr3_aa: CASSYSWSSYNSPLHF
cdr3_nt: TGTGCCAGCAGTTACTCTTGGAGCTCCTATAATTCACCCCTCCACTTT
v_call: TRBV6-6
clone_size: NA
cdr3_length: 16
d_call: NA
j_call: TRBJ1-6

cdr3_aa: CASGYSGETQYF
cdr3_nt: TGTGCTAGTGGCTACTCAGGGGAGACCCAGTACTTC
v_call: TRBV12-5
clone_size: NA
cdr3_length: 12
d_call: NA
j_call: TRBJ2-5

cdr3_aa: CASSSTGFYQPQHF
cdr3_nt: TGTGCCAGCAGCTCCACAGGGTTTTATCAGCCCCAGCATTTT
v_call: TRBV7-9
clone_size: once
cdr3_length: 14
d_call: NA
j_call: TRBJ1-5

cdr3_aa: CASKGAGGRQPQHF
cdr3_nt: TGTGCCAGTAAGGGTGCAGGGGGCAGGCAGCCCCAGCATTTT
v_call: TRBV19
clone_size: NA
cdr3_length: 14
d_call: TRBD1
j_call: TRBJ1-5

cdr3_aa: CASTDRVYGYTF
cdr3_nt: TGTGCCAGCACCGACAGGGTCTATGGCTACACCTTC
v_call: TRBV28
clone_size: NA
cdr3_length: 12
d_call: TRBD1
j_call: TRBJ1-2

cdr3_aa: CASSYAGTSGYEQYF
cdr3_nt: TGTGCCAGCAGTTACGCGGGGACTAGCGGCTACGAGCAGTACTTC
v_call: TRBV6-6
clone_size: once
cdr3_length: 15
d_call: TRBD2
j_call: TRBJ2-7

cdr3_aa: CASSYSRGGPIEQYF
cdr3_nt: TGTGCCAGCAGTTACTCGCGGGGGGGTCCTATAGAGCAGTACTTC
v_call: TRBV6-5
clone_size: NA
cdr3_length: 15
d_call: TRBD2
j_call: TRBJ2-7

cdr3_aa: CASSAGLAGGQETQYF
cdr3_nt: TGTGCCAGCAGCGCCGGACTAGCGGGGGGGCAAGAGACCCAGTACTTC
v_call: TRBV9
clone_size: NA
cdr3_length: 16
d_call: TRBD2
j_call: TRBJ2-5

cdr3_aa: CASSLVGGEETQYF
cdr3_nt: TGTGCCAGCAGTTTAGTCGGGGGCGAAGAGACCCAGTACTTC
v_call: TRBV28
clone_size: NA
cdr3_length: 14
d_call: NA
j_call: TRBJ2-5

cdr3_aa: CASSQGARQGSTEAFF
cdr3_nt: TGCGCCAGCAGCCAAGGAGCCCGACAGGGGAGCACTGAAGCTTTCTTT
v_call: TRBV4-1
clone_size: NA
cdr3_length: 16
d_call: TRBD1
j_call: TRBJ1-1

cdr3_aa: CASRIFMNTEAFF
cdr3_nt: TGTGCCAGCAGGATTTTCATGAACACTGAAGCTTTCTTT
v_call: TRBV2
clone_size: NA
cdr3_length: 13
d_call: NA
j_call: TRBJ1-1

cdr3_aa: CASISGVHSPLHF
cdr3_nt: TGTGCCAGCATTTCAGGGGTTCATTCACCCCTCCACTTT
v_call: TRBV6-1
clone_size: NA
cdr3_length: 13
d_call: NA
j_call: TRBJ1-6

cdr3_aa: CASSFGKGEQYF
cdr3_nt: TGCGCCAGCAGCTTTGGCAAAGGGGAGCAGTACTTC
v_call: TRBV5-1
clone_size: NA
cdr3_length: 12
d_call: NA
j_call: TRBJ2-7

cdr3_aa: CASSLTGRYEQYF
cdr3_nt: TGTGCCAGCAGTCTCACAGGGAGGTACGAGCAGTACTTC
v_call: TRBV7-9
clone_size: NA
cdr3_length: 13
d_call: NA
j_call: TRBJ2-7

cdr3_aa: CASSDTGQGAKNIQYF
cdr3_nt: TGTGCCAGCAGTGACACCGGACAGGGAGCCAAAAACATTCAGTACTTC
v_call: TRBV28
clone_size: NA
cdr3_length: 16
d_call: TRBD1
j_call: TRBJ2-4

cdr3_aa: CASSAGGAREKLFF
cdr3_nt: TGCGCCAGCAGCGCGGGGGGGGCGCGGGAAAAACTGTTTTTT
v_call: TRBV5-1
clone_size: NA
cdr3_length: 14
d_call: NA
j_call: TRBJ1-4